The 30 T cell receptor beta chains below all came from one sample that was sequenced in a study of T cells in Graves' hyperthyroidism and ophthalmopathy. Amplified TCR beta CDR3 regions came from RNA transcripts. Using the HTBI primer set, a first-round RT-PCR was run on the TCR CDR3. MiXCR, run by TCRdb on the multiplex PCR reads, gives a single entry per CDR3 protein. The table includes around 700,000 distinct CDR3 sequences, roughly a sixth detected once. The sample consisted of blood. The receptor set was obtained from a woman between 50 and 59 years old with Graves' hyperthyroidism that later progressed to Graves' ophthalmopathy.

Here the CDR3 reads CSARDTIAGLFNSPLHF. The CDR3 bases are TGCAGTGCTAGAGATACGATTGCAGGCCTTTTCAATTCACCCCTCCACTTT. The chain recombines TRBV20-1 with TRBJ1-6, with D unresolved. Trimming removed 0 bases from V and 7 bases from J, with 19 bases in between. Germline V gene data show CDR1 as DFQATT and CDR2 as SNEGSKA (reference sequence). The CDR3 has 17 residues.

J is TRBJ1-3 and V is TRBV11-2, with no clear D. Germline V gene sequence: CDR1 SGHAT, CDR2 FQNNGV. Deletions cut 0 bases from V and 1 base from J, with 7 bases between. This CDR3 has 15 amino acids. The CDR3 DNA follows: TGTGCCAGCAGCTTAGATCCCGTATCTGGAAACACCATATATTTT. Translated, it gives CASSLDPVSGNTIYF.

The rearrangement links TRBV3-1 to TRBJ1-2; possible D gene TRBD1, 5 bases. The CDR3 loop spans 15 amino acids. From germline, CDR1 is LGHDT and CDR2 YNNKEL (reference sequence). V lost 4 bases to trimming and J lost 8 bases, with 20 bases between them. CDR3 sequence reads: CASSRELAGTLGYTF. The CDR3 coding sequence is TGTGCCAGCAGCCGAGAACTAGCCGGGACGTTGGGCTACACCTTC.

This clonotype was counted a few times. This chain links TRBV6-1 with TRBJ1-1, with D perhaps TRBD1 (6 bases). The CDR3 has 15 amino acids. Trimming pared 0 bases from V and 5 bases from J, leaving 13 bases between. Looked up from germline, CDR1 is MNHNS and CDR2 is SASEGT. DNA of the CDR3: TGTGCCAGCAGTGAAGCAAGGACAGTAGTAACTGAAGCTTTCTTT. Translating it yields CASSEARTVVTEAFF.

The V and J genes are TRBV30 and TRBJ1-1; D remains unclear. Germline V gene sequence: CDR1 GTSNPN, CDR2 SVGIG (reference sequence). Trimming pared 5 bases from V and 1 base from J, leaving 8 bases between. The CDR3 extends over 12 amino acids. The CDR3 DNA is TGTGCCTGGGCCCCCACGAACACTGAAGCTTTCTTT. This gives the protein CAWAPTNTEAFF.

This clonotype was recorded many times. CDR3 DNA: TGTGCCAGCAGCCAAGATCCCCTCCTCTTACCGGGACTAGCGGCCCGAGAGACCCAGTACTTC. Its protein is CASSQDPLLLPGLAARETQYF. This rearrangement joins TRBV3-1 to TRBJ2-5, with 11 nucleotides matching TRBD2. The CDR3 has 21 amino acids. Losses at the gene ends were 0 bases for V and 4 bases for J; bases not matched to a gene: 19. Germline lookup yields CDR1 LGHDT and CDR2 YNNKEL (reference sequence).

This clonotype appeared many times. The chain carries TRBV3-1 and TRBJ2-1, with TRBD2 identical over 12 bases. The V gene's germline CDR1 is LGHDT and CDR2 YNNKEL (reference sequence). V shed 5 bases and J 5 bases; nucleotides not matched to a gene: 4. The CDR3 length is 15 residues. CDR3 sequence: CASSVRLAGDNEQFF. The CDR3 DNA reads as TGTGCCAGCAGCGTCCGACTAGCGGGAGACAATGAGCAGTTCTTC.

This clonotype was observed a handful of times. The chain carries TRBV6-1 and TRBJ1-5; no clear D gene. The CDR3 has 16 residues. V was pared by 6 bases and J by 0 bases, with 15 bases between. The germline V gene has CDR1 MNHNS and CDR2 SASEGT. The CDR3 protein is CASRTRTDNSNQPQHF. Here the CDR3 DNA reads TGTGCCAGCAGGACCCGGACCGATAATAGCAATCAGCCCCAGCATTTT.

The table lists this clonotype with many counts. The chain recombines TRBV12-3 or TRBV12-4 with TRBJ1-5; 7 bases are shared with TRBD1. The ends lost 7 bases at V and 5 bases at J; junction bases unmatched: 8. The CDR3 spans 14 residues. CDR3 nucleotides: TGTGCCAGCAAACAAACAGGGGTCGATCAGCCCCAGCATTTT. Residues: CASKQTGVDQPQHF.

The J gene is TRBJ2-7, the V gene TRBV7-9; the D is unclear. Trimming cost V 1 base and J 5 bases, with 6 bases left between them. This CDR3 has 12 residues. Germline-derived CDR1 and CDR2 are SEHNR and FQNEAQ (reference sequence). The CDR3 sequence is CASSLDVDEQYF. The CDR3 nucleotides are TGTGCCAGCAGCTTAGACGTTGACGAGCAGTACTTC.

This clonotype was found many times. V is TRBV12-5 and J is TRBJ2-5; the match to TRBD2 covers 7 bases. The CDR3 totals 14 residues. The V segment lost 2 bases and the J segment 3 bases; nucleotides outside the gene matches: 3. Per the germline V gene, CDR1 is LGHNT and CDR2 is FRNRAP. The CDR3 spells CASGLRGGEETQYF. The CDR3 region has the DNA TGTGCTAGTGGTTTGCGGGGAGGGGAAGAGACCCAGTACTTC.

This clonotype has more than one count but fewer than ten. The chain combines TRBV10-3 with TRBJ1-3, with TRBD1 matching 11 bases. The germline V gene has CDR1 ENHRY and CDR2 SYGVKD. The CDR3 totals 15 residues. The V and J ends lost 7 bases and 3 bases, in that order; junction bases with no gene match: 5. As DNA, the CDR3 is TGTGCCATCAATCCGGGACAGGGGGTTGGAAACACCATATATTTT. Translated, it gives CAINPGQGVGNTIYF.

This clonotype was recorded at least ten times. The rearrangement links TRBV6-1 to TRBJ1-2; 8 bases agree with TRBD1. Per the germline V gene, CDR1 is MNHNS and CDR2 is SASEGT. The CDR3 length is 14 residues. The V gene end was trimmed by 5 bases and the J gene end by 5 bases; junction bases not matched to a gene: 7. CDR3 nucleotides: TGTGCCAGCAGTTCCCAGGGACAGGCATATGGCTACACCTTC. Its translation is CASSSQGQAYGYTF.

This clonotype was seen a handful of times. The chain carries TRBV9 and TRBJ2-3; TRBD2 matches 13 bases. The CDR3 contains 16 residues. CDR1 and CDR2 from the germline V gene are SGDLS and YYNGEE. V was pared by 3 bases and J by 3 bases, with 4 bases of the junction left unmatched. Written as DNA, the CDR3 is TGTGCCAGCAGCGCCCGGACTAGCGGGAGAACAGATACGCAGTATTTT. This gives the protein CASSARTSGRTDTQYF.

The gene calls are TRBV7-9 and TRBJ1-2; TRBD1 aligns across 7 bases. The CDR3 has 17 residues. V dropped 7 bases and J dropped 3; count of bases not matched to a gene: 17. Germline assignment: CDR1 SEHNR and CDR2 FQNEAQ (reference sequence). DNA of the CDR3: TGTGCCAGCACCAGAGCCGAGGGGGCAGGGCGAGACTATGGCTACACCTTC. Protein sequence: CASTRAEGAGRDYGYTF.

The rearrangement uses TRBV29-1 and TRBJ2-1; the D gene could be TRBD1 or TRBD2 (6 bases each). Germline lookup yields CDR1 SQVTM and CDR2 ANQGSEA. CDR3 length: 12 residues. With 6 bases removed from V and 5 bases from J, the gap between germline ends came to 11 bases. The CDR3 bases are TGCAGCGTACGGGGGCCCCACAATGAGCAGTTCTTC. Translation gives CSVRGPHNEQFF.

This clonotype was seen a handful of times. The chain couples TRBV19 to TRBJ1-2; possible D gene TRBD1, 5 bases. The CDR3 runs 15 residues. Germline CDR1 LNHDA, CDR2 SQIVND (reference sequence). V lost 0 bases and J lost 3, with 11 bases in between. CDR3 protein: CASSIDFKQDYGYTF. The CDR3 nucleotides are TGTGCCAGTAGTATAGATTTTAAACAGGACTATGGCTACACCTTC.

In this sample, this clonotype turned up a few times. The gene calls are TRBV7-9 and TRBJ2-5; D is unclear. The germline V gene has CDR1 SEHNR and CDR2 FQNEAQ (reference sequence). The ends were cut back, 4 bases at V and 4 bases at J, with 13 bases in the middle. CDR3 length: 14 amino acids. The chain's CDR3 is CASSSELRRETQYF. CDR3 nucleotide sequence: TGTGCCAGCAGCTCGGAATTGCGACGAGAGACCCAGTACTTC. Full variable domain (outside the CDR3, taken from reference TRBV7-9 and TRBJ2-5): DTGVSQNPRHKITKRGQNVTFRCDPISEHNRLYWYRQTLGQGPEFLTYFQNEAQLEKSRLLSDRFSAERPKGSFSTLEIQRTEQGDSAMYLCASSSELRRETQYFGPGTRLLVL.

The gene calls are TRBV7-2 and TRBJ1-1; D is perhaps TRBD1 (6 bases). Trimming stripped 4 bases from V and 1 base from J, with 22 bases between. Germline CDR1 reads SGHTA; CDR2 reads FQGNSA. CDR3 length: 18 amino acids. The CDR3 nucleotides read TGTGCCAGCAGCTCTCCCCGGGACAAAATCCCTACGAACACTGAAGCTTTCTTT. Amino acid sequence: CASSSPRDKIPTNTEAFF.

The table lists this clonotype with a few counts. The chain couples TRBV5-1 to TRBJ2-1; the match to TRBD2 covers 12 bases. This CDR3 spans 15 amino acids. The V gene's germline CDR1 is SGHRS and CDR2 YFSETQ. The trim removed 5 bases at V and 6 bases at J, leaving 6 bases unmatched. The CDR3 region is CASRLAGGPPNEQFF. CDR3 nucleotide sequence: TGCGCCAGCAGACTAGCGGGGGGCCCCCCCAATGAGCAGTTCTTC.

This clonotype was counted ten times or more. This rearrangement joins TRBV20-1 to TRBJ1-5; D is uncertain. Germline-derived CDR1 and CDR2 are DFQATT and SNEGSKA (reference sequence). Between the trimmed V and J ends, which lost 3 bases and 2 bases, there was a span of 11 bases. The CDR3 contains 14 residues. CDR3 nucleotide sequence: TGCAGTGCTAGTACGGGATTTGGCAATCAGCCCCAGCATTTT. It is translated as CSASTGFGNQPQHF.

The CDR3 nucleotides are TGTGCCAGCAGTTACTCCCCCGGGCAATCACCCCTCCACTTT. This gives the protein CASSYSPGQSPLHF. The gene calls are TRBV6-5 and TRBJ1-6, with D hard to call. Germline V gene sequence: CDR1 MNHEY, CDR2 SVGAGI. The CDR3 is made up of 14 amino acids. Trimming took off 0 bases at V and 10 bases at J, with 10 bases between the two ends.

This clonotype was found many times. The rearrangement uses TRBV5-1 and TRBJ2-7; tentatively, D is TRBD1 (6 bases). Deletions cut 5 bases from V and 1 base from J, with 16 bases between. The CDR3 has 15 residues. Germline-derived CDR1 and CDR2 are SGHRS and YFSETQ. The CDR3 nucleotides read TGCGCCAGCAGATGGACAGTGGGTAGTTCCTACGAGCAGTACTTC. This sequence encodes CASRWTVGSSYEQYF.

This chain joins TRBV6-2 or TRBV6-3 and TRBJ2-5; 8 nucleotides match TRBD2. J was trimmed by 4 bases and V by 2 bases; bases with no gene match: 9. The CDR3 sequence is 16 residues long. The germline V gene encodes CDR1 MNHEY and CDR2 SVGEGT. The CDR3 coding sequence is TGTGCCAGCAGTTACGCGATTAGCGGGGCGGGAGAGACCCAGTACTTC. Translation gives CASSYAISGAGETQYF.

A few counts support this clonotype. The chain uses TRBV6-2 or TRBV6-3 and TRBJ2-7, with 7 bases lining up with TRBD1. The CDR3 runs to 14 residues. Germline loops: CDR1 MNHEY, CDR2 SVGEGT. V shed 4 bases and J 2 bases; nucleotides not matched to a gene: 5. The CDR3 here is CASSWGTATYEQYF. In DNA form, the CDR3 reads TGTGCCAGCAGTTGGGGGACAGCAACCTACGAGCAGTACTTC.

CDR3: CSAPTAGGNQPQHF. For the CDR3, the DNA is TGCAGTGCTCCCACCGCAGGGGGCAATCAGCCCCAGCATTTT. The chain recombines TRBV20-1 with TRBJ1-5, with D perhaps TRBD1 (6 bases). V gave up 5 bases and J gave up 2 bases, with 13 bases separating them. The CDR3 runs to 14 residues. Per the germline V gene, CDR1 is DFQATT and CDR2 is SNEGSKA (reference sequence).

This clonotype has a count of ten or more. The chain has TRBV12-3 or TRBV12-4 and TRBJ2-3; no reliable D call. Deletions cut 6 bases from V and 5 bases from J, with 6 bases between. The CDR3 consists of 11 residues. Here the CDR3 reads CASSDVDTQYF. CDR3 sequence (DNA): TGTGCCAGCAGCGACGTAGATACGCAGTATTTT.

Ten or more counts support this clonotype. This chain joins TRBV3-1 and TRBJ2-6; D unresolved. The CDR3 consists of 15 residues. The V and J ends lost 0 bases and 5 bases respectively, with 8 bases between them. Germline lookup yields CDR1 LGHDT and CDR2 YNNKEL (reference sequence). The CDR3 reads CASSQDALRANVLTF. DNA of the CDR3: TGTGCCAGCAGCCAAGATGCCCTTAGGGCCAACGTCCTGACTTTC.

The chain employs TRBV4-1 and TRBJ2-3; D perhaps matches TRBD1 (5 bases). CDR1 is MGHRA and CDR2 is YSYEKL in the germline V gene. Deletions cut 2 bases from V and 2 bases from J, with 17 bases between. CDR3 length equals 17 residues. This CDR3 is CASSQTPGRAFTDTQYF. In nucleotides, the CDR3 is TGCGCCAGCAGCCAAACTCCGGGCAGGGCGTTCACAGATACGCAGTATTTT.

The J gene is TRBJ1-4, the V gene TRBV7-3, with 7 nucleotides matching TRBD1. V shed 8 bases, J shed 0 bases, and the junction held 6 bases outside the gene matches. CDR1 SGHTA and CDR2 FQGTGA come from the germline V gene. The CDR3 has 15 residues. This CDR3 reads CASGLTGATNEKLFF. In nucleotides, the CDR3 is TGTGCCAGCGGCCTAACAGGGGCAACTAATGAAAAACTGTTTTTT.